This T cell receptor beta chain was recorded in a study of T cells after yellow fever vaccination. Regarding this clonotype: No antigen is known for it.

Overall study results and limits: In post-booster samples, most primary-vaccination clones reappeared (approximately 95% CD4, 88% CD8).

This CDR3 has 14 amino acids. V lost 4 bases to trimming and J lost 7 bases; unmatched junction nucleotides: 7. In TCRdb, the 5' RACE reads were re-called with MiXCR into one record per CDR3 protein. Here the sample spans some 340,000 distinct CDR3 sequences, about 10% being singletons. The specimen comprised CD4+ T cells sorted from PBMCs, sampled 45 days after the yellow fever booster vaccination. The source is a man aged 18 to 30 who received the YFV17D yellow fever vaccine. The rearrangement links TRBV12-3 or TRBV12-4 to TRBJ1-5; the match to TRBD1 covers 7 bases. CDR3 sequence reads: CASSWETGQQPQHF. CDR3 coding DNA: TGTGCCAGCAGTTGGGAGACAGGGCAGCAGCCCCAGCATTTT.